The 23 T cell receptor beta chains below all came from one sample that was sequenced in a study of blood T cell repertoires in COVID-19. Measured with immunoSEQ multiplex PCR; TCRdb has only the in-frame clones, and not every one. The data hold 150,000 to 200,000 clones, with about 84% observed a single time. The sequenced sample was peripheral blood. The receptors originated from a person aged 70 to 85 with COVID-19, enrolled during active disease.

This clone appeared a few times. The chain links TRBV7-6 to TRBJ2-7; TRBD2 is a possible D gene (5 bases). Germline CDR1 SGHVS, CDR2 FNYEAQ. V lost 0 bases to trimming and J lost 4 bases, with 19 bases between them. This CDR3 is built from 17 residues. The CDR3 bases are TGTGCCAGCAGCTTAGCGCATACGCGGGTGGGCCCGTACGAGCAGTACTTC. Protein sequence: CASSLAHTRVGPYEQYF.

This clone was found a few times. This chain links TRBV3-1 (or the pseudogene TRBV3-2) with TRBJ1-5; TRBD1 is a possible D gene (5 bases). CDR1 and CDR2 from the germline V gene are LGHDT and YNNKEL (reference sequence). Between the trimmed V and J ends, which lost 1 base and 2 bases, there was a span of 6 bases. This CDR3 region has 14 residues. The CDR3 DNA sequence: TGTGCCAGCAGCCAAGGCAGGGGCAATCAGCCCCAGCATTTT. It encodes CASSQGRGNQPQHF.

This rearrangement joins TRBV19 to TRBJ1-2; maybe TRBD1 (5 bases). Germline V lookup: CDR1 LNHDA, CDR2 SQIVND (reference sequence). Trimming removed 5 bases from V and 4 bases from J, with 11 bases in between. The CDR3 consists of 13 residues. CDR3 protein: CASSDQGGYGYTF. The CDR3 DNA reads TGTGCCAGTAGTGACCAGGGAGGCTATGGCTACACCTTC.

The chain's CDR3 is CASSLADEQYF. CDR3 bases: TGTGCCAGCAGCTTGGCCGACGAGCAGTACTTC. This chain connects TRBV5-4 to TRBJ2-7; D is unclear. V lost 0 bases and J lost 5, with 3 bases in between. This CDR3 contains 11 residues. Germline CDR1 SGHNT, CDR2 YYREEE (reference sequence).

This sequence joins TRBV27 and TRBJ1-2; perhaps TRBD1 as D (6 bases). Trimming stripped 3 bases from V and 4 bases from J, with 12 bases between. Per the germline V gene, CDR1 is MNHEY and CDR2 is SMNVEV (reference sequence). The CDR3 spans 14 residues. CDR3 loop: CASSFEARGYGYTF. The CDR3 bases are TGTGCCAGCAGTTTTGAAGCCAGGGGCTATGGCTACACCTTC.

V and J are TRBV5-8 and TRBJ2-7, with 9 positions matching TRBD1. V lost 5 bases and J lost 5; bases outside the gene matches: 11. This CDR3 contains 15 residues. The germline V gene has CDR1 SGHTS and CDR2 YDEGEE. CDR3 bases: TGTGCCAGCAGAAAAACGGGACAGGGCATTAACGAGCAGTACTTC. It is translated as CASRKTGQGINEQYF.

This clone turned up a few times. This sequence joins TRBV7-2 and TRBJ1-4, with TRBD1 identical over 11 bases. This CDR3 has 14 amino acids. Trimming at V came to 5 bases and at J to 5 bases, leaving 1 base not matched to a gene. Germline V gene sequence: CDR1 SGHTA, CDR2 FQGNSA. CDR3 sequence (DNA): TGTGCCAGCAGCCGGGACAGGGGGAATGAAAAACTGTTTTTT. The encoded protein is CASSRDRGNEKLFF.

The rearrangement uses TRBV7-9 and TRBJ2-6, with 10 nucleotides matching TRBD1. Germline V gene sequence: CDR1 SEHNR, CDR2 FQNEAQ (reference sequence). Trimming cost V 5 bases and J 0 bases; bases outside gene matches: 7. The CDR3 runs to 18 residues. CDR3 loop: CASSAGTGVSSGANVLTF. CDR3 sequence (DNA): TGTGCCAGCAGCGCCGGGACAGGGGTTTCCTCTGGGGCCAACGTCCTGACTTTC.

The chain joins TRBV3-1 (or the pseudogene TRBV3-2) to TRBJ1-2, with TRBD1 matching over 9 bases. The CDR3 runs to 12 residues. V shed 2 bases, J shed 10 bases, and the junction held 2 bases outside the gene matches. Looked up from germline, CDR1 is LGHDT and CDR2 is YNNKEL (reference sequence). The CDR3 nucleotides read TGTGCCAGCAGCCAACAACAGGGGGCCTACACCTTC. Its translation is CASSQQQGAYTF.

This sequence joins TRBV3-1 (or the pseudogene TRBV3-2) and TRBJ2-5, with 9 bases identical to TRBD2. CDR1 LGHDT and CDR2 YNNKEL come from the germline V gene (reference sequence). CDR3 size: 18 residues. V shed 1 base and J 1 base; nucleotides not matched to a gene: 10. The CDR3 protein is CASSQGLQETSGQETQYF. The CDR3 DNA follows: TGTGCCAGCAGCCAAGGATTGCAAGAGACTAGCGGCCAAGAGACCCAGTACTTC.

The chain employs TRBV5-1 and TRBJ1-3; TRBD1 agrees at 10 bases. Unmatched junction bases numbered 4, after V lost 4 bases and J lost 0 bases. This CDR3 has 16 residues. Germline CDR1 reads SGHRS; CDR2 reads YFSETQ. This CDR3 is CASSVRTGGSGNTIYF. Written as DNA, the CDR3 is TGCGCCAGCAGCGTGAGGACAGGGGGCTCTGGAAACACCATATATTTT.

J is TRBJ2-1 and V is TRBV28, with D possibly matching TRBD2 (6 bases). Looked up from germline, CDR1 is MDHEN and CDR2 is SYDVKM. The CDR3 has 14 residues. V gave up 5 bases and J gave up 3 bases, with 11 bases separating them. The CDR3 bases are TGTGCCAGCAGTCTCAAAGCGGGCTACAATGAGCAGTTCTTC. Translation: CASSLKAGYNEQFF. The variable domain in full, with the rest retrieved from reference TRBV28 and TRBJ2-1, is DVKVTQSSRYLVKRTGEKVFLECVQDMDHENMFWYRQDPGLGLRLIYFSYDVKMKEKGDIPEGYSVSREKKERFSLILESASTNQTSMYLCASSLKAGYNEQFFGPGTRLTVL.

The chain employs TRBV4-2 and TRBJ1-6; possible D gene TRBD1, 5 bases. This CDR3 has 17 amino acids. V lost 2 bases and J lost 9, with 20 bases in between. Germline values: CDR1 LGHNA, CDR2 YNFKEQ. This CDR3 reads CASSQLPTGGSPSPLHF. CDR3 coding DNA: TGTGCCAGCAGCCAACTTCCGACGGGGGGTTCCCCTTCACCCCTCCACTTT.

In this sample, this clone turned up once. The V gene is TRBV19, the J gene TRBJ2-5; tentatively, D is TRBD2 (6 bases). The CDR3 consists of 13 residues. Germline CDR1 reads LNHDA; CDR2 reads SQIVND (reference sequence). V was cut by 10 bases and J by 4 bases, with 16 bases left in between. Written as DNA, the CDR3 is TGTGCCACCGCGAACACCGGGGGAGAGACCCAGTACTTC. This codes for CATANTGGETQYF.

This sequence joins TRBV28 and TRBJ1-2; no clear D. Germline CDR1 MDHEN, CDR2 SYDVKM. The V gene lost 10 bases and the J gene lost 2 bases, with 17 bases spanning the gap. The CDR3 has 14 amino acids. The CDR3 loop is CATKRQAFNYGYTF. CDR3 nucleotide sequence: TGTGCCACCAAACGCCAGGCGTTCAACTATGGCTACACCTTC.

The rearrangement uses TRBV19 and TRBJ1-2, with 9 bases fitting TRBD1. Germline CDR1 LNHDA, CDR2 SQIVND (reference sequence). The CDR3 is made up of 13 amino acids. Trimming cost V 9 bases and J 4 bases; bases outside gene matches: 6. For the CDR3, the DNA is TGTGCCAGCAGAACAGGGGGCGGCTATGGCTACACCTTC. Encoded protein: CASRTGGGYGYTF.

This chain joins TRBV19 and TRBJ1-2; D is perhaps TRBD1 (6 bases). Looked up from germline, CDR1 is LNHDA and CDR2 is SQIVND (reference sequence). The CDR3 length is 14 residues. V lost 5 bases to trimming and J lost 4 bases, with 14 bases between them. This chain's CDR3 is CASSPSTGTYGYTF. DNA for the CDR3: TGTGCCAGTAGTCCCTCGACAGGAACCTATGGCTACACCTTC.

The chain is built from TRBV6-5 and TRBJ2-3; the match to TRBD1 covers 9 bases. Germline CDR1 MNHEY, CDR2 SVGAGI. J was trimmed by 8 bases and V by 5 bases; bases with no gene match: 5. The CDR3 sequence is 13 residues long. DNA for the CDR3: TGTGCCAGCAGTAGCGGACAGGGGAGTACGCAGTATTTT. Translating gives CASSSGQGSTQYF.

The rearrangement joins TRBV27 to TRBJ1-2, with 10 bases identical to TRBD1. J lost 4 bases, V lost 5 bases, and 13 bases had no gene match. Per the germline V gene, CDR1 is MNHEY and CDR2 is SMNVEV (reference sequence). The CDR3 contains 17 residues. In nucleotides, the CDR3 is TGTGCCAGCAGTGAGAGACAGGGGGCCTGGGCACTCTATGGCTACACCTTC. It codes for CASSERQGAWALYGYTF.

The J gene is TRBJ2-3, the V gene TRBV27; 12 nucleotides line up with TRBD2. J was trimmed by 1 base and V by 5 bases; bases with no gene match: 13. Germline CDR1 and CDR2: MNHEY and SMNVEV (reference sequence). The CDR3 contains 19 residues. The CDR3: CASSPRGLAGPSGTDTQYF. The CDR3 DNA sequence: TGTGCCAGCAGTCCCCGGGGACTAGCGGGCCCTTCAGGCACAGATACGCAGTATTTT.

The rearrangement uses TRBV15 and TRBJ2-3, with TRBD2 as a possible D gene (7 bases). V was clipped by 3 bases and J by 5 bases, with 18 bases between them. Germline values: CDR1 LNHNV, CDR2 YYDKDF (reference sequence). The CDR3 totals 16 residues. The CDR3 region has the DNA TGTGCCACCAGCAGGGGGGGGCGGTCACGGGGAGATACGCAGTATTTT. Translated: CATSRGGRSRGDTQYF. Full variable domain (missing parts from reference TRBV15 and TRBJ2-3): DAMVIQNPRYQVTQFGKPVTLSCSQTLNHNVMYWYQQKSSQAPKLLFHYYDKDFNNEADTPDNFQSRRPNTSFCFLDIRSPGLGDTAMYLCATSRGGRSRGDTQYFGPGTRLTVL.

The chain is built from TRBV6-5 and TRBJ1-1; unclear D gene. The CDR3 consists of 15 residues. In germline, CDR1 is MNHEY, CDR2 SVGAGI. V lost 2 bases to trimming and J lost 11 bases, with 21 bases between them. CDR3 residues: CASSYRSPGTGSAFF. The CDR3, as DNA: TGTGCCAGCAGTTACAGGAGCCCTGGTACCGGTTCGGCTTTCTTT.

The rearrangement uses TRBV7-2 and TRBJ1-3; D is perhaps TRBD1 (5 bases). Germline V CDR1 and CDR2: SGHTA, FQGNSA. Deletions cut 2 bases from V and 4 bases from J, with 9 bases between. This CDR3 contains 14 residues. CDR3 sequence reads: CASSLQGLGNTIYF. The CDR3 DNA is TGTGCCAGCAGCTTACAGGGACTGGGAAACACCATATATTTT.